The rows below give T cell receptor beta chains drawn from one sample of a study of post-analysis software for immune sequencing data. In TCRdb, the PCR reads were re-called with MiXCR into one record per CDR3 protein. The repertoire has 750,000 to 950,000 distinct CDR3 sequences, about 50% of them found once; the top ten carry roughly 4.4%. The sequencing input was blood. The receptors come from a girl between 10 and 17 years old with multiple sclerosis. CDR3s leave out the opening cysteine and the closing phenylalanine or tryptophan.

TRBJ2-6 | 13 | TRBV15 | ATSRGQASINVLT
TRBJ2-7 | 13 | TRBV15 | ATTPGTGLYNEQY
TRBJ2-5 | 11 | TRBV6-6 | ASGYRAQETQY
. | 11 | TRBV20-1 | SAISGSKGEQY
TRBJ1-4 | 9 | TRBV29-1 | SGRENEKLF
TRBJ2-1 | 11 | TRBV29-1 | SVTSGRDAEQF
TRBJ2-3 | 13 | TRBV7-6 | ASSRSGSTADTQY
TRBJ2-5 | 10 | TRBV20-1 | SAMGDQETQY
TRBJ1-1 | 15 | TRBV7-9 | ASSSPLPGQENTEAF
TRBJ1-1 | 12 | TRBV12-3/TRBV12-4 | ASRPDKENTEAF
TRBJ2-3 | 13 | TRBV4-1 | AGSQRGDNTDTQY
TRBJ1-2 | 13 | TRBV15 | ATSITSGANYGYT
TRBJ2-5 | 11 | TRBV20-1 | SARQGAKETQY
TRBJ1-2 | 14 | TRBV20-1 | SASGRPGHSYYGYT
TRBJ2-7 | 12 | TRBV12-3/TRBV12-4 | ASSQTGSPYEQY
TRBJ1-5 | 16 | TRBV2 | ASSADLRQPFSNQPQH
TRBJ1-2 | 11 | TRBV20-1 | SASRGGNYGYT
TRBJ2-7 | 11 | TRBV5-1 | ASGKPSSYEQY